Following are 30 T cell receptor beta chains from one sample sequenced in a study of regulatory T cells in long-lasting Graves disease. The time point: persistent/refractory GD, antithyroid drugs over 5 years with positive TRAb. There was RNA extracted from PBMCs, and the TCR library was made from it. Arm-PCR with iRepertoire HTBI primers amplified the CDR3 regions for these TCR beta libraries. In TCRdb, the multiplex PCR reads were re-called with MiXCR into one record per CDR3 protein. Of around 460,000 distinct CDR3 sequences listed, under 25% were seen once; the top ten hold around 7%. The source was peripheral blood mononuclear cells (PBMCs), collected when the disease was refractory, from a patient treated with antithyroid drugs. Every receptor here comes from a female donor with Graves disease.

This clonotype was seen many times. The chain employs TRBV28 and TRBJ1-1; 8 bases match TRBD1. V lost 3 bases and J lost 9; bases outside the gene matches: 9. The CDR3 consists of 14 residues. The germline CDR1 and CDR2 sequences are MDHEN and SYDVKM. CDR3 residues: CASSFVEDRVKAFF. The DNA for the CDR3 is TGTGCCAGCAGTTTTGTTGAGGACAGGGTAAAAGCTTTCTTT.

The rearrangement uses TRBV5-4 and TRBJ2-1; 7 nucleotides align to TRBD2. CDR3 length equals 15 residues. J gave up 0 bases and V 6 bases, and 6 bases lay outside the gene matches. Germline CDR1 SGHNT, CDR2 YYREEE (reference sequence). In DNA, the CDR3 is TGTGCCAGCACCAAGGGCGGGGGCTCCTACAATGAGCAGTTCTTC. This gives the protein CASTKGGGSYNEQFF.

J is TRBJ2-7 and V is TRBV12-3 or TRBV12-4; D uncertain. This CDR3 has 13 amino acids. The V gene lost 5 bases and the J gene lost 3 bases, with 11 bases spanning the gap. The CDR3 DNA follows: TGTGCCAGCAGTGCCGACGGCTTCTACGAGCAGTACTTC. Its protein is CASSADGFYEQYF.

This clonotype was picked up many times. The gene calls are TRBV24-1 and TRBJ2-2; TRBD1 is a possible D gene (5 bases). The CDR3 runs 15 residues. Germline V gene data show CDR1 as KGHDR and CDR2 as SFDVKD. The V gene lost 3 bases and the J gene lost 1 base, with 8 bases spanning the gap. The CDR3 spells CATSDPDRNTGELFF. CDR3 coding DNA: TGTGCCACCAGTGATCCTGACAGGAACACCGGGGAGCTGTTTTTT.

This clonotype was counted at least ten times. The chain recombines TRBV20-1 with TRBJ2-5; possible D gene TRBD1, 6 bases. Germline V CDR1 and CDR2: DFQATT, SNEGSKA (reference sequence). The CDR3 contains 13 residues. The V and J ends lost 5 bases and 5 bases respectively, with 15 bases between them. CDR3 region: CSALPRGPETQYF. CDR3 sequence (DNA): TGCAGTGCTCTACCCAGGGGTCCGGAGACCCAGTACTTC.

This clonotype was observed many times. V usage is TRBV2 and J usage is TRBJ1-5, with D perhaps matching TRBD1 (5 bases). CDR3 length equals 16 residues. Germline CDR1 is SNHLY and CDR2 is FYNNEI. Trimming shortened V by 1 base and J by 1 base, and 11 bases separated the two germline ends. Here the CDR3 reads CASSEGGVESNQPQHF. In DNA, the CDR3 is TGTGCCAGCAGTGAAGGAGGGGTGGAGAGCAATCAGCCCCAGCATTTT.

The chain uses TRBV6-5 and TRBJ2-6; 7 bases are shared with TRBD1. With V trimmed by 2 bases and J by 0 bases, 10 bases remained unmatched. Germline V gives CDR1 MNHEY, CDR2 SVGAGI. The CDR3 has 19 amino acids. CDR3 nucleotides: TGTGCCAGCAGTTACCAGGGACAGACCCTAAGCTCTGGGGCCAACGTCCTGACTTTC. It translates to CASSYQGQTLSSGANVLTF.

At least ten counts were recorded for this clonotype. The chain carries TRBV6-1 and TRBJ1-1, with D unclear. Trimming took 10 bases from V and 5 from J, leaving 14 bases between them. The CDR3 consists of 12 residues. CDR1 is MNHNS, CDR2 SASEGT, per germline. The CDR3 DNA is TGTGCCACCAGGTTCGGGAGGACTGAAGCTTTCTTT. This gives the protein CATRFGRTEAFF.

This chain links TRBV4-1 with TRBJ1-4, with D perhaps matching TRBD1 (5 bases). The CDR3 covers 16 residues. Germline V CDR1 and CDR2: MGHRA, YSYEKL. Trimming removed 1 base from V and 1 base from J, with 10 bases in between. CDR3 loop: CASSQGGVGTNEKLFF. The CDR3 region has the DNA TGCGCCAGCAGCCAAGGAGGGGTAGGAACTAATGAAAAACTGTTTTTT.

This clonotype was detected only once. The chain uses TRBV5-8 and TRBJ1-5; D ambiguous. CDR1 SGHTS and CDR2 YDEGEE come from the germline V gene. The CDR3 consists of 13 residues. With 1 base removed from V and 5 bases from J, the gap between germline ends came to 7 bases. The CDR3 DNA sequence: TGTGCCAGCAGCTTGATTTCGGATCAGCCCCAGCATTTT. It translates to CASSLISDQPQHF.

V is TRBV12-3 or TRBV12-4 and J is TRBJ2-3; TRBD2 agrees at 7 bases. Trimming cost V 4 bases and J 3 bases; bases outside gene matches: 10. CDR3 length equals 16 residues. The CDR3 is CASSSLSGTVTDTQYF. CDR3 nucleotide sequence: TGTGCCAGCAGTTCCCTCAGCGGGACGGTGACAGATACGCAGTATTTT.

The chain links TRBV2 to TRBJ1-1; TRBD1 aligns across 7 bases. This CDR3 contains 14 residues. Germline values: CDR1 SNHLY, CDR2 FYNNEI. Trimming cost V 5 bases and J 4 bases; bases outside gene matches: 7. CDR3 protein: CASSLTGSVTEAFF. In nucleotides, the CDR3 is TGTGCCAGCAGTTTGACAGGGTCTGTCACTGAAGCTTTCTTT. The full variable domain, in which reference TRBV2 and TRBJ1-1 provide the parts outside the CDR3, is EPEVTQTPSHQVTQMGQEVILRCVPISNHLYFYWYRQILGQKVEFLVSFYNNEISEKSEIFDDQFSVERPDGSNFTLKIRSTKLEDSAMYFCASSLTGSVTEAFFGQGTRLTVV.

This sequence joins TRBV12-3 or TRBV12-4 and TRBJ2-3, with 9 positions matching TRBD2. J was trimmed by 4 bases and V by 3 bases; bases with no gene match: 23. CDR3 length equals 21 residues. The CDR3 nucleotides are TGTGCCAGCAGTTTCACCCTAACCTTGAGGCCCTTAGCGGGAGAGGCAGATACGCAGTATTTT. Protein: CASSFTLTLRPLAGEADTQYF.

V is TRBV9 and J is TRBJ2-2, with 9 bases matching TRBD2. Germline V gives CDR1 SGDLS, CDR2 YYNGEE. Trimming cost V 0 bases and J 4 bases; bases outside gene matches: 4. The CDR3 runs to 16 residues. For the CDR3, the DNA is TGTGCCAGCAGCGTAGCGGTAGCGGGAGTCACCGGGGAGCTGTTTTTT. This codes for CASSVAVAGVTGELFF.

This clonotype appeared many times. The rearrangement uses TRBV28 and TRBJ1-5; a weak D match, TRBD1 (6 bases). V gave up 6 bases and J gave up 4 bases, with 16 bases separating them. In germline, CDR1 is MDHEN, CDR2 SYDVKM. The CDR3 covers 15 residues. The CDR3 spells CASREGGARNQPQHF. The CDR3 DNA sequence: TGTGCCAGCAGGGAGGGGGGGGCTAGAAATCAGCCCCAGCATTTT.

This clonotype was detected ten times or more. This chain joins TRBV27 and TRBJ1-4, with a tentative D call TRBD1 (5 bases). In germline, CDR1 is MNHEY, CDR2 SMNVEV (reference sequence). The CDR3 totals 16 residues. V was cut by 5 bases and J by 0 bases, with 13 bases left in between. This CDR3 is CASSAAPGATNEKLFF. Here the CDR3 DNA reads TGTGCCAGCAGTGCCGCCCCGGGGGCAACTAATGAAAAACTGTTTTTT.

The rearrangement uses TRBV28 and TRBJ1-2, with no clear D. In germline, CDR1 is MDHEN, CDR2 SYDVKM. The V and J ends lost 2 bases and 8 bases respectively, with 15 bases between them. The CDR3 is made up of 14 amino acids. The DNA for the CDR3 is TGTGCCAGCAGTTTAGGAGGGAATGCCGGCGGCTACACCTTC. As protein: CASSLGGNAGGYTF.

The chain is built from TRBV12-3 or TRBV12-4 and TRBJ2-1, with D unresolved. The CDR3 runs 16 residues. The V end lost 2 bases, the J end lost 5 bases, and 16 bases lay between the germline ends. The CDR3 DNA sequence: TGTGCCAGCAGTTTATGGGCTAGTCTTATGCACAATGAGCAGTTCTTC. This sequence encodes CASSLWASLMHNEQFF.

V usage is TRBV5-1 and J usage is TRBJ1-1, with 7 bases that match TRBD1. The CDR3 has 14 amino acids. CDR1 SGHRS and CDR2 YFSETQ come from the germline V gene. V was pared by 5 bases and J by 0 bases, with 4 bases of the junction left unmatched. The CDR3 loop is CASSHDRVNTEAFF. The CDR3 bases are TGCGCCAGCAGTCACGACAGGGTGAACACTGAAGCTTTCTTT.

The CDR3 here is CASSIDRPENDSPLHF. Here the CDR3 DNA reads TGTGCCAGTAGTATAGATCGGCCGGAAAACGATTCACCCCTCCACTTT. This chain links TRBV19 with TRBJ1-6; no definite D call. Per the germline V gene, CDR1 is LNHDA and CDR2 is SQIVND (reference sequence). There are 16 residues in the CDR3. The ends were cut back, 0 bases at V and 8 bases at J, with 14 bases in the middle.

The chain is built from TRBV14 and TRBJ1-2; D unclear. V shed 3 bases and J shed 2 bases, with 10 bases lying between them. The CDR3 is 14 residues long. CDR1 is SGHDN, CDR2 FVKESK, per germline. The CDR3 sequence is CASSQAADNYGYTF. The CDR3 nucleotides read TGTGCCAGCAGCCAGGCGGCGGACAACTATGGCTACACCTTC.

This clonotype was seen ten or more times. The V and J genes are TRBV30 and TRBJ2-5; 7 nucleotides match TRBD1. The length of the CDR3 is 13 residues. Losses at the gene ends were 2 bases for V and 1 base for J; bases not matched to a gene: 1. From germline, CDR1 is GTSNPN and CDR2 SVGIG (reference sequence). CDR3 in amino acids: CAWSRDSQETQYF. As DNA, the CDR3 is TGTGCCTGGAGTCGGGACAGCCAAGAGACCCAGTACTTC.

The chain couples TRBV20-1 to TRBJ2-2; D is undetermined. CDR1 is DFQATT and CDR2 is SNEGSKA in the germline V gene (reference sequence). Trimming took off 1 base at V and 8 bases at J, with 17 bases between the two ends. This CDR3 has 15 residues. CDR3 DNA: TGCAGTGCTAGAGTTTTGGGCCACACCGAGGGGGAGCTGTTTTTT. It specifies CSARVLGHTEGELFF.

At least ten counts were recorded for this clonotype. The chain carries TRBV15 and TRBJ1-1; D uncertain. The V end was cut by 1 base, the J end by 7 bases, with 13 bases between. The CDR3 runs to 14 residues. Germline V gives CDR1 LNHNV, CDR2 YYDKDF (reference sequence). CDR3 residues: CATSRVGGFDEAFF. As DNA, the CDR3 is TGTGCCACCAGCAGAGTAGGAGGTTTCGATGAAGCTTTCTTT.

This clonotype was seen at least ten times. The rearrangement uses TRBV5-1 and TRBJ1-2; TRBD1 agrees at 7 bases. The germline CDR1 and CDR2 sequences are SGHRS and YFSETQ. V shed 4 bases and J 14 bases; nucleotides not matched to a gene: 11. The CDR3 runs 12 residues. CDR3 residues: CASSGDGQEATF. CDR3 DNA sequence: TGCGCCAGCAGCGGGGACGGACAGGAGGCTACCTTC.

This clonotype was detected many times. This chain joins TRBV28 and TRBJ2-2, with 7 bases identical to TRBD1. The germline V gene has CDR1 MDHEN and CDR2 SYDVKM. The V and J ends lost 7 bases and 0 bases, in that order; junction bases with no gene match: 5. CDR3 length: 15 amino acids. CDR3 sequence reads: CASIETGTNTGELFF. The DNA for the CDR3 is TGTGCCAGCATCGAGACAGGGACGAACACCGGGGAGCTGTTTTTT.

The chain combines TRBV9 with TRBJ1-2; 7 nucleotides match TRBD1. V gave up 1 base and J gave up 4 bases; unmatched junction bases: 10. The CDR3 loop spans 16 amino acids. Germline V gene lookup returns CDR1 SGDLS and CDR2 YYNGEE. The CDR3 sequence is CASSVSRQGVSYGYTF. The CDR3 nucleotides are TGTGCCAGCAGCGTATCGAGACAGGGCGTTAGCTATGGCTACACCTTC.

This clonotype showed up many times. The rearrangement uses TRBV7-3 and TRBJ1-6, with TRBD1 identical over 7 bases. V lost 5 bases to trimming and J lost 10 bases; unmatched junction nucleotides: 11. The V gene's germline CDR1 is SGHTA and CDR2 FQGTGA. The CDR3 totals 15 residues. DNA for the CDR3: TGTGCCAGCAGCACCTCGACAGGGAAGGACTCACCCCTCCACTTT. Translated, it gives CASSTSTGKDSPLHF.

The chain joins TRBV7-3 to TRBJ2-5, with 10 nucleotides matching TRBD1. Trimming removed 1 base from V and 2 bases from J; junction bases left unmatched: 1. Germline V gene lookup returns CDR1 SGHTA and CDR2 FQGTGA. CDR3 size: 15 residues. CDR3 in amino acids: CASSLRGQGQETQYF. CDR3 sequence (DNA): TGTGCCAGCAGCTTAAGGGGACAGGGGCAAGAGACCCAGTACTTC.

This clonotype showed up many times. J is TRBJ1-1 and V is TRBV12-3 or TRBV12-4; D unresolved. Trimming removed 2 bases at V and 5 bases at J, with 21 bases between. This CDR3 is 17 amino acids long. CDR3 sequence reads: CASSLNLGSASRTEAFF. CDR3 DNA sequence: TGTGCCAGCAGTTTAAATCTAGGGTCAGCCTCACGGACTGAAGCTTTCTTT.